The present TCR beta chain was sequenced within a study of blood T cell repertoires in COVID-19. Study in general: Sites across the United States, Italy and Spain contributed samples from acute and convalescent COVID-19. T cells, B-cell-depleted T cells, or PBMCs provided the cDNA or gDNA that served as material.

Authors' methods: For nucleated cells, counts were estimated from reference gene primer amplification. Generated by immunoSEQ multiplex PCR, the TCRdb table keeps only in-frame clones and is missing some. Clonal size and the V and J genes are those of that table, whereas D and trimming came from the DNA. The sample lists roughly 190,000 clones, roughly 91% occurring once. Germline loops: CDR1 MNHEY, CDR2 SVGAGI. The CDR3 sequence is 13 residues long. The V and J ends lost 7 bases and 3 bases, in that order; junction bases with no gene match: 5. This sequence was found in a human donor in a cohort sampled during active COVID-19. The sample consisted of peripheral blood. This sequence joins TRBV6-5 and TRBJ1-1; 7 bases line up with TRBD1. Written as DNA, the CDR3 is TGTGCCAGCATCCCCACAGGGGACACTGAAGCTTTCTTT. Its protein is CASIPTGDTEAFF.